Below, 3 T cell receptor beta chains from the same sample are listed, as sequenced in a study of OX40 agonist ivuxolimab in advanced cancers. TCRdb's copy holds only in-frame clones and misses some; the assay was immunoSEQ multiplex PCR. The profile covers tens of thousands of clones, with 85% appearing a single time and under 3.5% taken by the ten largest. The sample consisted of CD4+ or CD8+ T cells sorted from blood, taken in a trial of the OX40 agonist ivuxolimab. These receptors all come from an adult with an advanced solid tumor such as melanoma, head and neck, liver or kidney cancer.

The J gene is TRBJ2-7, the V gene TRBV6-5; D possibly uses TRBD1 or TRBD2 (6 bases each). Germline lookup yields CDR1 MNHEY and CDR2 SVGAGI. Trimming took 4 bases from V and 9 from J, leaving 19 bases between them. The CDR3 consists of 14 residues. The chain's CDR3 is CASSSPEGGGWQYF. The CDR3 DNA is TGTGCCAGCAGTTCGCCGGAGGGGGGCGGGTGGCAGTACTTC.

This clone appeared once. The rearrangement joins TRBV15 to TRBJ2-7, with D possibly being TRBD1 (5 bases). There are 15 residues in the CDR3. CDR1 is LNHNV and CDR2 is YYDKDF in the germline V gene (reference sequence). V lost 1 base and J 5 bases, leaving 15 bases between the germline ends. The CDR3 loop is CATSRARGGKNEQYF. The CDR3 coding sequence is TGTGCCACCAGCAGAGCAAGGGGCGGAAAGAACGAGCAGTACTTC.

The chain combines TRBV7-2 with TRBJ2-3; D is undetermined. CDR1 and CDR2 (germline): SGHTA, FQGNSA. Trimming pared 0 bases from V and 4 bases from J, leaving 8 bases between. The CDR3 is 14 amino acids. In DNA, the CDR3 is TGTGCCAGCAGCTTAGCAAAGGTTTCAGATACGCAGTATTTT. Translated, it gives CASSLAKVSDTQYF.